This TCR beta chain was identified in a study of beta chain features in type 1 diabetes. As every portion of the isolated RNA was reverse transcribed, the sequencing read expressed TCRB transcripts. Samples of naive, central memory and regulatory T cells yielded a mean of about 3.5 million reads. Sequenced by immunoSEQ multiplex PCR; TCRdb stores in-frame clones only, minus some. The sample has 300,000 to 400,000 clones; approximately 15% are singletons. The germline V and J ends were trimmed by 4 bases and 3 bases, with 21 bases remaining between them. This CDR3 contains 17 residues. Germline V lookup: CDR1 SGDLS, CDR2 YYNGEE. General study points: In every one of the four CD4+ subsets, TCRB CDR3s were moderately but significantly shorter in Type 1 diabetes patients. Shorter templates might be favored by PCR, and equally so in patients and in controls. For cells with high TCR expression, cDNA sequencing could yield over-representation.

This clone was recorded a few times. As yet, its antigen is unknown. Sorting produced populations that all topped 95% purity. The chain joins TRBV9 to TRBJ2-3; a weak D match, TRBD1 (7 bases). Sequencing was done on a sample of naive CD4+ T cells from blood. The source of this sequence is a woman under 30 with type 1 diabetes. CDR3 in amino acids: CASSPRQGGVGTDTQYF. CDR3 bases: TGTGCCAGCAGCCCACGACAGGGAGGCGTTGGTACAGATACGCAGTATTTT.